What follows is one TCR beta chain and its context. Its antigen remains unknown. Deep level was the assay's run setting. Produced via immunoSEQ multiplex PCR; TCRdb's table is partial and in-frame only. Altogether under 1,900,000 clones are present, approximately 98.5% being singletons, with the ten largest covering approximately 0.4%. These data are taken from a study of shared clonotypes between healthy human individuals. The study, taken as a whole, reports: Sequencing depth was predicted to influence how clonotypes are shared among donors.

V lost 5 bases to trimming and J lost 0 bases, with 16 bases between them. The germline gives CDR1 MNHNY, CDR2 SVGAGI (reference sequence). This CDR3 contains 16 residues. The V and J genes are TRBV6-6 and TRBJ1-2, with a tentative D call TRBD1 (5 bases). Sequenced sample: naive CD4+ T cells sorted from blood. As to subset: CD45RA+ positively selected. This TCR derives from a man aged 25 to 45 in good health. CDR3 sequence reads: CASSHHRLGANYGYTF. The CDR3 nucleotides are TGTGCCAGCAGTCACCACAGGCTTGGGGCTAACTATGGCTACACCTTC.